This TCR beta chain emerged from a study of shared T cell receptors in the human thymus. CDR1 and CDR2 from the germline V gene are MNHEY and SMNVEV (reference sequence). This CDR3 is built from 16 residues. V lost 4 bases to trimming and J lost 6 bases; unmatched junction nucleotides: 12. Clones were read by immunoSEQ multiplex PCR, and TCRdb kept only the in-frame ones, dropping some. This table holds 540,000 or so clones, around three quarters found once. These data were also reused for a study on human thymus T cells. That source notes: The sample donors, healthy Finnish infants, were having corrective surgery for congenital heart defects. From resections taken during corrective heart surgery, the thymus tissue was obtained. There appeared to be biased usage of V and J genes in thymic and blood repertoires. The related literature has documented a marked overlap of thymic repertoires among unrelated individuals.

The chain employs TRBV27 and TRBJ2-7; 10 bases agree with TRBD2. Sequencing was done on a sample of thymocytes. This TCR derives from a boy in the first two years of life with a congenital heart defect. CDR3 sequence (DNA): TGTGCCAGCAGTTCGGATGATAGCGGGAGGTGGGGCGAGCAGTACTTC. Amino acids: CASSSDDSGRWGEQYF.